The 26 T cell receptor beta chains in this list originate from one sample, sequenced in a study of cytomegalovirus exposure and HLA in healthy donors. It was with 60 Vbeta and 13 Jbeta primers that the PCR ran. TCRdb's table, derived via immunoSEQ multiplex PCR, lists solely in-frame clones and lacks some. The table records about 120,000 clones, about four fifths of them present only once. Sequenced: PBMCs. These receptors were collected from a female donor in good health and CMV-seropositive.

The V call is TRBV19, the J call TRBJ1-1; 11 positions agree with TRBD1. V lost 7 bases and J lost 4; bases outside the gene matches: 11. From germline, CDR1 is LNHDA and CDR2 SQIVND (reference sequence). The length of the CDR3 is 16 residues. CDR3 sequence (DNA): TGTGCCAGTAATGACCGGGACAGGGGGTTGGGCACTGAAGCTTTCTTT. It is translated as CASNDRDRGLGTEAFF.

This clone has more than one count but fewer than ten. The chain combines TRBV5-1 with TRBJ1-2; D is unclear. V was pared by 2 bases and J by 6 bases, with 11 bases between. The CDR3 totals 13 residues. Germline CDR1 SGHRS, CDR2 YFSETQ. The CDR3 DNA reads TGCGCCAGCAGCTTACAAGCGGGTGATGGCTACACCTTC. Protein: CASSLQAGDGYTF.

The gene calls are TRBV5-1 and TRBJ2-7, with 8 nucleotides matching TRBD2. From germline, CDR1 is SGHRS and CDR2 YFSETQ. This CDR3 contains 13 residues. Trimming cost V 5 bases and J 1 base; bases outside gene matches: 2. CDR3 sequence reads: CASRSGGSYEQYF. Written as DNA, the CDR3 is TGCGCCAGCAGAAGCGGGGGTTCCTACGAGCAGTACTTC.

The V gene is TRBV5-1, the J gene TRBJ2-7; a weak D match, TRBD2 (6 bases). This CDR3 is 16 amino acids long. V lost 0 bases and J 2 bases, leaving 15 bases between the germline ends. The V gene's germline CDR1 is SGHRS and CDR2 YFSETQ. Written as DNA, the CDR3 is TGCGCCAGCAGCTTGGAACCCGGGACTCCAACCTACGAGCAGTACTTC. Amino acids: CASSLEPGTPTYEQYF.

The V and J genes are TRBV30 and TRBJ1-5; D ambiguous. V gave up 2 bases and J gave up 0 bases, with 8 bases separating them. This CDR3 spans 14 amino acids. Germline loops: CDR1 GTSNPN, CDR2 SVGIG (reference sequence). DNA for the CDR3: TGTGCCTGGAGTTCTCTCCTTAGCAATCAGCCCCAGCATTTT. This translates into CAWSSLLSNQPQHF.

In its sample, this clone was seen once. The chain has TRBV9 and TRBJ2-3; a weak D match, TRBD2 (5 bases). The germline gives CDR1 SGDLS, CDR2 YYNGEE. CDR3 length equals 15 residues. Trimming left V 4 bases short and J 4 bases short, with 16 bases between. DNA of the CDR3: TGTGCCAGCAGCTTAAGCGGAACTAGTCCAGATACGCAGTATTTT. This sequence encodes CASSLSGTSPDTQYF.

The rearrangement links TRBV10-1 to TRBJ2-7, with TRBD1 identical over 7 bases. CDR3 length equals 13 residues. Germline values: CDR1 WNHNN, CDR2 SYGVQD (reference sequence). Trimming cost V 6 bases and J 7 bases; bases outside gene matches: 9. CDR3 sequence reads: CASSGQAGLEQYF. CDR3 DNA: TGCGCCAGCAGCGGACAGGCCGGGTTGGAGCAGTACTTC.

The chain joins TRBV5-1 to TRBJ2-4; D is perhaps TRBD2 (6 bases). CDR3 length equals 15 residues. Trimming pared 1 base from V and 8 bases from J, leaving 16 bases between. Germline V lookup: CDR1 SGHRS, CDR2 YFSETQ. CDR3 nucleotides: TGCGCCAGCAGCTTGATGGGACTTAGCAGTGACATTCAGTACTTC. Its protein product is CASSLMGLSSDIQYF. Full variable domain (missing parts from reference TRBV5-1 and TRBJ2-4): KAGVTQTPRYLIKTRGQQVTLSCSPISGHRSVSWYQQTPGQGLQFLFEYFSETQRNKGNFPGRFSGRQFSNSRSEMNVSTLELGDSALYLCASSLMGLSSDIQYFGAGTRLSVL.

V is TRBV28 and J is TRBJ2-7, with 8 positions matching TRBD1. This CDR3 has 12 amino acids. CDR1 is MDHEN, CDR2 SYDVKM, per germline. V lost 10 bases, J lost 0 bases, and 2 bases stayed unmatched. CDR3 loop: CATGTGSYEQYF. CDR3 coding DNA: TGTGCCACCGGGACAGGCTCCTACGAGCAGTACTTC. The whole variable domain, remainder taken from reference TRBV28 and TRBJ2-7, is DVKVTQSSRYLVKRTGEKVFLECVQDMDHENMFWYRQDPGLGLRLIYFSYDVKMKEKGDIPEGYSVSREKKERFSLILESASTNQTSMYLCATGTGSYEQYFGPGTRLTVT.

This clone was observed once. This chain links TRBV7-9 with TRBJ2-5, with D possibly matching TRBD2 (7 bases). The germline V gene has CDR1 SEHNR and CDR2 FQNEAQ (reference sequence). V was clipped by 2 bases and J by 5 bases, with 15 bases between them. The CDR3 loop spans 15 amino acids. In DNA, the CDR3 is TGTGCCAGCAGCTTACGGGGGGCTGGTCGGGAGACCCAGTACTTC. This sequence encodes CASSLRGAGRETQYF.

The chain joins TRBV10-3 to TRBJ1-4; 7 bases are a match to TRBD1. The V gene's germline CDR1 is ENHRY and CDR2 SYGVKD. There are 14 residues in the CDR3. The ends lost 8 bases at V and 4 bases at J; junction bases unmatched: 7. CDR3: CAIRGAGGNEKLFF. The CDR3 region has the DNA TGTGCCATCCGCGGGGCAGGGGGTAATGAAAAACTGTTTTTT.

The chain is built from TRBV6-5 and TRBJ2-4, with a possible D match to TRBD1 (6 bases). CDR1 and CDR2 from the germline V gene are MNHEY and SVGAGI. The CDR3 is 14 residues long. V was cut by 4 bases and J by 8 bases, with 15 bases left in between. The CDR3: CASSSGDGVYIQYF. The CDR3 DNA follows: TGTGCCAGCAGTTCAGGGGACGGGGTATACATTCAGTACTTC.

This clone has a single count. This chain joins TRBV6-1 and TRBJ2-5; D may be TRBD1 (5 bases). TRBJ2-7 explains the end of the DNA better; the J call may be wrong. This CDR3 contains 14 residues. The germline CDR1 and CDR2 sequences are MNHNS and SASEGT. DNA of the CDR3: TGTGCCAGCAGTGCCTTCAGGGTCGGCTACGAGCAGTACTTC. Its translation: CASSAFRVGYEQYF.

The CDR3 region has the DNA TGTGCCAGCAGCTTATACAGGTCCTCTGGAAACACCATATATTTT. It yields the protein CASSLYRSSGNTIYF. The V gene is TRBV7-9, the J gene TRBJ1-3; perhaps TRBD1 as D (5 bases). The CDR3 contains 15 residues. Trimming stripped 2 bases from V and 0 bases from J, with 8 bases between. The germline gives CDR1 SEHNR, CDR2 FQNEAQ (reference sequence).

The V call is TRBV5-1, the J call TRBJ2-6, with D possibly matching TRBD2 (5 bases). The CDR3 has 16 residues. Deletions cut 1 base from V and 1 base from J, with 9 bases between. Per germline, CDR1 SGHRS and CDR2 YFSETQ. CDR3 DNA sequence: TGCGCCAGCAGCTTGAGGCCGGGGTCTGGGGCCAACGTCCTGACTTTC. Translating gives CASSLRPGSGANVLTF.

V gene TRBV2 combines with J gene TRBJ2-5; 7 nucleotides match TRBD1. CDR3 size: 13 residues. Looked up from germline, CDR1 is SNHLY and CDR2 is FYNNEI. With 7 bases clipped from V and 2 bases from J, the junction kept 4 bases outside the gene matches. For the CDR3, the DNA is TGTGCCAGCAACCCGGACAGGCAAGAGACCCAGTACTTC. It yields the protein CASNPDRQETQYF.

This chain links TRBV6-1 with TRBJ2-7; TRBD1 agrees at 9 bases. Losses at the gene ends were 8 bases for V and 2 bases for J; bases not matched to a gene: 7. The CDR3 has 14 residues. The V gene's germline CDR1 is MNHNS and CDR2 SASEGT. The DNA of the CDR3 is TGTGCCAGCCTAAACAGGGGGCTTCCCTACGAGCAGTACTTC. It translates to CASLNRGLPYEQYF.

The V gene is TRBV4-3, the J gene TRBJ1-1; 9 nucleotides line up with TRBD1. With 4 bases clipped from V and 1 base from J, the junction kept 7 bases outside the gene matches. This CDR3 region has 16 residues. The germline CDR1 and CDR2 sequences are LGHNA and YSLEER. CDR3 amino acids: CASSPQGQGRNTEAFF. DNA for the CDR3: TGCGCCAGCAGCCCCCAGGGACAGGGTCGGAACACTGAAGCTTTCTTT.

The chain carries TRBV5-1 and TRBJ1-5; the D gene is possibly TRBD1 (5 bases). The CDR3 has 15 residues. Trimming took off 5 bases at V and 0 bases at J, with 12 bases between the two ends. Germline assignment: CDR1 SGHRS and CDR2 YFSETQ. CDR3 DNA sequence: TGCGCCAGCAGGGCGGGACTTAATAGCAATCAGCCCCAGCATTTT. Amino acids: CASRAGLNSNQPQHF. The variable domain in full, with the rest retrieved from reference TRBV5-1 and TRBJ1-5, is KAGVTQTPRYLIKTRGQQVTLSCSPISGHRSVSWYQQTPGQGLQFLFEYFSETQRNKGNFPGRFSGRQFSNSRSEMNVSTLELGDSALYLCASRAGLNSNQPQHFGDGTRLSIL.

In this sample, this clone turned up once. The rearrangement uses TRBV19 and TRBJ2-7, with D perhaps TRBD1 (6 bases). The CDR3 contains 17 residues. Trimming pared 1 base from V and 0 bases from J, leaving 16 bases between. From germline, CDR1 is LNHDA and CDR2 SQIVND (reference sequence). In DNA form, the CDR3 reads TGTGCCAGTAGTATAGGGGTGAGGGCAGGGGACTCCTACGAGCAGTACTTC. As protein: CASSIGVRAGDSYEQYF.

CDR3 residues: CASSDRGRAYEQYF. DNA of the CDR3: TGTGCCAGCAGTGACAGGGGTCGGGCCTACGAGCAGTACTTC. This chain links TRBV2 with TRBJ2-7; D may be TRBD1 (6 bases). The V and J ends lost 3 bases and 2 bases respectively, with 11 bases between them. Germline CDR1 is SNHLY and CDR2 is FYNNEI. The CDR3 totals 14 residues.

This clone was found once. The rearrangement links TRBV27 to TRBJ2-1, with D unclear. Deletions cut 5 bases from V and 0 bases from J, with 11 bases between. The CDR3 loop spans 15 amino acids. CDR1 and CDR2 from the germline V gene are MNHEY and SMNVEV (reference sequence). CDR3 in amino acids: CASSPPESSYNEQFF. The CDR3 DNA sequence: TGTGCCAGCAGTCCCCCCGAGAGCTCCTACAATGAGCAGTTCTTC.

The J gene is TRBJ1-1, the V gene TRBV18; 7 positions agree with TRBD1. The CDR3 spans 15 residues. Unmatched junction bases numbered 3, after V lost 2 bases and J lost 0 bases. Germline values: CDR1 KGHSH, CDR2 LQKENI. The CDR3 nucleotides read TGTGCCAGCTCACCAAGGGGACAGCTGAACACTGAAGCTTTCTTT. It specifies CASSPRGQLNTEAFF.

Only one count was recorded for this clone. This chain uses TRBV5-4 with TRBJ1-1, with no clear D. Germline V gives CDR1 SGHNT, CDR2 YYREEE (reference sequence). The CDR3 contains 13 residues. V was cut by 0 bases and J by 2 bases, with 5 bases left in between. The CDR3 region has the DNA TGTGCCAGCAGCTTGGCGGTAAACACTGAAGCTTTCTTT. This codes for CASSLAVNTEAFF.

The rearrangement uses TRBV5-4 and TRBJ2-1; D ambiguous. The ends were cut back, 0 bases at V and 3 bases at J, with 10 bases in the middle. Germline V lookup: CDR1 SGHNT, CDR2 YYREEE (reference sequence). The CDR3 is 15 residues long. The CDR3 spells CASSLAVVSYNEQFF. CDR3 sequence (DNA): TGTGCCAGCAGCTTGGCCGTAGTAAGCTACAATGAGCAGTTCTTC.

The chain links TRBV6-1 to TRBJ1-2; D unclear. The germline V gene has CDR1 MNHNS and CDR2 SASEGT. The V end was cut by 1 base, the J end by 11 bases, with 17 bases between. CDR3 length: 14 residues. The CDR3 region has the DNA TGTGCCAGCAGTGAAGGTTTCTCTCGACATACTTACACCTTC. Translated: CASSEGFSRHTYTF.